Listed below are T cell receptor beta chains from one sample, sequenced in a study of blood T cell repertoires in COVID-19. TCRdb keeps only in-frame clones here, not all; method: immunoSEQ multiplex PCR. Of approximately 270,000 clones listed, about 85% are singletons. The sequenced material came from peripheral blood. The receptors were sampled from a man in his late teens or twenties with active or convalescent COVID-19. CDR3s include the opening cysteine and the closing phenylalanine or tryptophan.

>TRBJ2-1|TRBV18|15
CASSLSGGYNNEQFF
>TRBJ2-2|TRBV2|14
CASSLWLNTGELFF
>TRBJ2-7|TRBV12-1|16
CASSFCWNGGTYEQYF
>TRBJ1-5|TRBV5-1|17
CASSLGTGISGNQPQHF
>TRBJ1-2|TRBV6-5|14
CASSKIYRDYGYTF
>TRBJ2-2|TRBV14|14
CACSGQGTTGELFF
>TRBJ2-1|TRBV7-3|15
CASSLGVTYYNEQFF
>TRBJ1-3|TRBV30|16
CAWSLNTGLSGNTIYF
>TRBJ1-5|TRBV14|14
CASSAVGSNQPQHF
>TRBJ2-3|TRBV7-8|17
CASSLRGAGFPTDTQYF
>TRBJ1-2|TRBV9|15
CASSGQSDRGYGYTF
>TRBJ2-7|TRBV11-2|13
CASSLRQVYEQYF
>TRBJ1-5|TRBV5-1|14
CASSYTGGEGPQHF
>TRBJ2-3|TRBV2|16
CASRPGTSGGTDTQYF
>TRBJ2-1|TRBV19|16
CASSQGPGQGYNEQFF
>TRBJ1-1|TRBV19|13
CASSPAGGAEAFF
>TRBJ1-4|TRBV29-1|13
CSVRVLTNEKLFF
>TRBJ1-1|TRBV12-3/TRBV12-4|13
CASSLTGNTEAFF
>TRBJ1-2|TRBV11-2|13
CASSFSPSYGYTF
>TRBJ1-1|TRBV6-5|15
CASSYLRSGTGAAFF
>TRBJ1-2|TRBV7-2|17
CASSLNSGGRASYGYTF
>TRBJ2-7|TRBV7-2|13
CASSFDSSYEQYF
>TRBJ2-7|TRBV28|12
CASSLETYEQYF
>TRBJ1-2|TRBV19|14
CASSIQGTNYGYTF
>TRBJ2-1|TRBV28|10
CATEGVEQFF
>TRBJ2-1|TRBV19|14
CASVPTGGTGEQFF
>TRBJ2-3|TRBV7-8|15
CASSLRGGFTDTQYF
>TRBJ1-3|TRBV25-1|14
CASSDPGTSYTIYF
>TRBJ1-4|TRBV4-1|16
CASSQGQGATNEKLFF
>TRBJ2-1|TRBV18|15
CASSPRDRGQDEQFF
>TRBJ2-1|TRBV14|16
CASSRRRTGPAGEQFF
>TRBJ1-2|TRBV5-1|12
CASSLNNHGYTF
>TRBJ2-7|TRBV7-2|13
CASSLKHAYEQYF
>TRBJ1-5|TRBV6-1|13
CASSDNRNQPQHF
>TRBJ2-7|TRBV6-2/TRBV6-3|15
CASSIRGNPPYEQYF
>TRBJ2-5|TRBV5-1|14
CASSLSQGQETQYF
>TRBJ2-1|TRBV6-2/TRBV6-3|15
CASSYRLPSNDEQFF
>TRBJ2-1|TRBV5-4|17
CASSFPDSFSSYNEQFF
>TRBJ2-3|TRBV7-9|15
CASSLDGASTDTQYF
>TRBJ1-2|TRBV10-3|13
CAISDVGGDGYTF
>TRBJ2-2|TRBV5-1|16
CASHGLAGPNTGELFF
>TRBJ1-5|TRBV7-9|18
CASETPPLTWTDNQPQHF
>TRBJ1-6|TRBV27|18
CASSPWDRSSSYNSPLHF
>TRBJ2-5|TRBV7-2|15
CASSLTSGGAGTQYF
>TRBJ1-1|TRBV27|13
CASSSRTGIEAFF
>TRBJ1-4|TRBV11-2|15
CASSLAGTGGEKLFF
>TRBJ1-2|TRBV9|15
CASSAPDRGEYGYTF
>TRBJ2-3|TRBV19|20
CASSTKDRASGITAADTQYF
>TRBJ1-1|TRBV6-5|13
CASSYGGDTEAFF
>TRBJ2-7|TRBV11-1|15
CASSLVGAMEHEQYF
>TRBJ2-1|TRBV9|12
CASSGRDRQRFF
>TRBJ2-7|TRBV5-6|15
CASSRTLGRAREQYF
>TRBJ2-3|TRBV29-1|14
CSVEGGKGADTQYF